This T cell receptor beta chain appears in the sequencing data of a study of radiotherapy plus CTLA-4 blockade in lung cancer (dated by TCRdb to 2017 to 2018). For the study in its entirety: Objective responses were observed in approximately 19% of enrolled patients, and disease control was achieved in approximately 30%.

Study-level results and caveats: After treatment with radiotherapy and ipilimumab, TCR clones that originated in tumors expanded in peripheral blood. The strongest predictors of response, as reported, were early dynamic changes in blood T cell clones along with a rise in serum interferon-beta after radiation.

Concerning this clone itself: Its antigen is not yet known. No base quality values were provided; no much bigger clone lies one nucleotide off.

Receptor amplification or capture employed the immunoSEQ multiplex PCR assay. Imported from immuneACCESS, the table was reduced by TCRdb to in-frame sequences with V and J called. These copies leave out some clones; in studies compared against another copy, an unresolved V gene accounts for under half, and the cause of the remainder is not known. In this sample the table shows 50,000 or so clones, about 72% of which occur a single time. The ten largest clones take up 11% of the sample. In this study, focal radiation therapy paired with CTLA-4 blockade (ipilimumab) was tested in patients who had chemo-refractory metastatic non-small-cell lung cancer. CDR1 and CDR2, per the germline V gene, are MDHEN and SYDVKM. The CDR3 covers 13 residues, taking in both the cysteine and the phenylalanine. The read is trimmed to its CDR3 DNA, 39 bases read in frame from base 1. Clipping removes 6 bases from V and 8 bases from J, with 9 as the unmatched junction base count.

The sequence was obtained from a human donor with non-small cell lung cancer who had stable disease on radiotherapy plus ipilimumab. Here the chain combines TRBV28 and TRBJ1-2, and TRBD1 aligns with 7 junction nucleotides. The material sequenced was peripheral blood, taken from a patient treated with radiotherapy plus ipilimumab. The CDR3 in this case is CASRSEGARGYTF. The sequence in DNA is TGTGCCAGCAGGTCGGAGGGGGCGAGAGGCTACACCTTC.